What follows describes a single T cell receptor beta chain. What it binds is not known. The sample is drawn from a study of vaccination effects on CD4 cells after COVID-19. Study-wide background: Two doses of BNT162b2 or mRNA-1273 vaccine were administered to participants.

Produced via immunoSEQ multiplex PCR; TCRdb's table is partial and in-frame only. Seen here are tens of thousands of clones, about 70% observed once, and the top ten hold over 3%. CD4+ T cell isolation took place after less than 13 days of culture. No vaccinee had earlier SARS-CoV-2 infection, and nucleocapsid antibodies were negative. The germline gives CDR1 MNHEY, CDR2 SVGEGT. The CDR3 extends over 16 amino acids. V was pared by 2 bases and J by 1 base, with 14 bases between. The chain combines TRBV6-2 or TRBV6-3 with TRBJ2-5, with D possibly TRBD2 on 6 matching bases. The specimen was CD4+ T cells from PBMCs cultured without peptide, collected before COVID-19 vaccination. This clonotype was obtained from a human donor who received a COVID-19 vaccine. The CDR3 DNA is TGTGCCAGCAGTTACGGTGGCGGGGCGGGCCAAGAGACCCAGTACTTC. Its protein product is CASSYGGGAGQETQYF.